This T cell receptor (beta chain) was profiled in a study of beta chain features in type 1 diabetes. Germline-derived CDR1 and CDR2 are SGHTA and FQGNSA. V was clipped by 5 bases and J by 0 bases, with 11 bases between them. The CDR3 has 15 amino acids. Expressed TCRB transcripts were sequenced because the isolated RNA had all been reverse transcribed beforehand. Assay: immunoSEQ multiplex PCR; the TCRdb copy retains only in-frame clones and omits some. The sample shows some 270,000 clones, 14% of them seen only once. In its sample, this clone was seen a few times. What it binds is unknown. Broader study findings: Insertion counts at VDJ junctions were lower in type 1 diabetes patients, who also showed more deletions there.

The V gene is TRBV7-2, the J gene TRBJ1-5; TRBD1 might be the D (5 bases). Sequenced: naive CD4+ T cells from blood. The receptor comes from a woman aged 35 to 49 in good health. CDR3 DNA: TGTGCCAGCAGCCCCGGGGGGTATAGCAATCAGCCCCAGCATTTT. Protein sequence: CASSPGGYSNQPQHF.